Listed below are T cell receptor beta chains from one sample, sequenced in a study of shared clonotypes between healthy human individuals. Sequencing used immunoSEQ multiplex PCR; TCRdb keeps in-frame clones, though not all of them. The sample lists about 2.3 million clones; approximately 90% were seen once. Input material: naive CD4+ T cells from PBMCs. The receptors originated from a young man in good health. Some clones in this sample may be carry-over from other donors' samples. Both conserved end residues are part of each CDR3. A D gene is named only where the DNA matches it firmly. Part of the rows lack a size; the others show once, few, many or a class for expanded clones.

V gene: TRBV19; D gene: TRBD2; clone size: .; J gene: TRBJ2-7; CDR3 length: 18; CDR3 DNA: TGTGCCAGTACCCCACTAGCGGGAGTACCCGCTATGGGTTACGAGCAGTACTTC; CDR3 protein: CASTPLAGVPAMGYEQYF
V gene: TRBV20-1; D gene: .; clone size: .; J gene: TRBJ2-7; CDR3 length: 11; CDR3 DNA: TGCAGTGCTAAGGGAGGGGGCGAGCAGTACTTC; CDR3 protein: CSAKGGGEQYF
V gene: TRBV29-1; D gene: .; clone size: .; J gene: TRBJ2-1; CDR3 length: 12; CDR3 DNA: TGCAGCGTTGCTAAGGGGAACAATGAGCAGTTCTTC; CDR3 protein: CSVAKGNNEQFF
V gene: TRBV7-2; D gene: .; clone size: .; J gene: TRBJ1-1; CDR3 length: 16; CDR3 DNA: TGTGCCAGCAGCTTTCGGTCAGGGTTTAGTTTCTCTGAAGCTTTCTTT; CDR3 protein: CASSFRSGFSFSEAFF
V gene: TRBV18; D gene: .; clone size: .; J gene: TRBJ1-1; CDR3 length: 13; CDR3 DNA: TGTGCCAGCTCACCAGGGGTGGGTACTGAAGCTTTCTTT; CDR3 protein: CASSPGVGTEAFF
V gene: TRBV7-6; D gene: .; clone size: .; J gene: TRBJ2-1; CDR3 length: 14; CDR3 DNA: TGTGCCAGCAGCCCTCTTCGAACCGTCAATGAGCAGTTCTTC; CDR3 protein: CASSPLRTVNEQFF
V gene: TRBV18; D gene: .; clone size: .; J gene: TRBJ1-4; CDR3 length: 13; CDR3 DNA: TGTGCCAGCTCACCTGGTTTTAATGAAAAACTGTTTTTT; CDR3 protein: CASSPGFNEKLFF
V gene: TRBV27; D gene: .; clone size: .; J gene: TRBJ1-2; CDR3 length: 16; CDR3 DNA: TGTGCCAGCAGCCGCGGAGGGGCCGCCAGGGACTCTGGCTACACCTTC; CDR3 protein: CASSRGGAARDSGYTF
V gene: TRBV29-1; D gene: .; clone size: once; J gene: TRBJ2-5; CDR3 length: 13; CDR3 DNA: TGCAGCGTTGTCCGCAGCACAAAAGAGACCCAGTACTTC; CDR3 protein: CSVVRSTKETQYF
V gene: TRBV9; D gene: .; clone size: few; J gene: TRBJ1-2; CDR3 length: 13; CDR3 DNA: TGTGCCAGCAGCGCGACACAGGGAAGAGGCTACACCTTC; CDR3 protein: CASSATQGRGYTF
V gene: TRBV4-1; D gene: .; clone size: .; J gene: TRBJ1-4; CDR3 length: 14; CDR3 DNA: TGCGCCAGCAGCCCCCCCCGCCGGGGAGAAAAACTGTTTTTT; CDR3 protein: CASSPPRRGEKLFF
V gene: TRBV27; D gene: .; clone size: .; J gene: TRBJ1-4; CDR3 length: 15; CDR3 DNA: TGTGCCAGCAGTTTATCGCAGGGGACTAATGAAAAACTGTTTTTT; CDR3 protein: CASSLSQGTNEKLFF
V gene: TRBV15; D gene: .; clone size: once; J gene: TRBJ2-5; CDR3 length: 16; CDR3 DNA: TGTGCCACCAGCATCAGGCAAACAGGGTCTAAAGAGACCCAGTACTTC; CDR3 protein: CATSIRQTGSKETQYF
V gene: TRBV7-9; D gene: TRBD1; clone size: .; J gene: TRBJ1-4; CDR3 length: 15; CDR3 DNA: TGTGCCAGCAGCTTAGAGGGGACAGATAATGAAAAACTGTTTTTT; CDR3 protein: CASSLEGTDNEKLFF
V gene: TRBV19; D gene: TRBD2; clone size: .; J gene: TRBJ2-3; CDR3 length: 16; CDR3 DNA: TGTGCCAGTAGTGCCATCTTAGCGGGAGGGTCAGATACGCAGTATTTT; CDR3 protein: CASSAILAGGSDTQYF
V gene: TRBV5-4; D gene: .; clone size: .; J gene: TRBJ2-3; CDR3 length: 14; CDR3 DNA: TGTGCCAGCAACACAGGGACTGGGTCAGATACGCAGTATTTT; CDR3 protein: CASNTGTGSDTQYF
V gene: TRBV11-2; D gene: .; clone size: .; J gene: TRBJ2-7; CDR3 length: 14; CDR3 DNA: TGTGCCAGCAGTCGCCCAACAAGCGGGTACGAGCAGTACTTC; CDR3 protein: CASSRPTSGYEQYF
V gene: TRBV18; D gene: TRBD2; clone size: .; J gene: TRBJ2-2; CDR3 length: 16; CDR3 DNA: TGTGCCAGCTCACCAGGGAGAGCGGGAGACACCGGGGAGCTGTTTTTT; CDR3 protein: CASSPGRAGDTGELFF
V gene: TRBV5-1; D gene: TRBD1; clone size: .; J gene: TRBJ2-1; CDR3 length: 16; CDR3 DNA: TGCGCCAGCAGTTCCTCGCCCAGGGGGCCTTACAATGAGCAGTTCTTC; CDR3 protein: CASSSSPRGPYNEQFF
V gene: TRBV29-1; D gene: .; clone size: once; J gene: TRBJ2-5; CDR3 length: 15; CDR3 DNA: TGCAGCGTTGAAGATCGGGGTAGTAGCCTAGAGACCCAGTACTTC; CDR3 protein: CSVEDRGSSLETQYF
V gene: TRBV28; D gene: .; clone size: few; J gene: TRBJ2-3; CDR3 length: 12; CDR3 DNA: TGTGCCAGCAGTACGAGCACAGATACGCAGTATTTT; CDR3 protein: CASSTSTDTQYF
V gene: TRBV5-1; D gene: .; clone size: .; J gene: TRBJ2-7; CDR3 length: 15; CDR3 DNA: TGCGCCAGCAGCTTGTTCGGGACGCTAACTTACGAGCAGTACTTC; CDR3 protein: CASSLFGTLTYEQYF
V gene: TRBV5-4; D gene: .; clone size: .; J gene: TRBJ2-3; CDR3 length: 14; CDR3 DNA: TGTGCCAGCAGCTTCTGGGCCTCGCAAGATACGCAGTATTTT; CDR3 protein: CASSFWASQDTQYF
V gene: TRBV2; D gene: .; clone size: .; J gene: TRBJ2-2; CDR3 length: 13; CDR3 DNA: TGTGCCAGCAGTGGCCCTGGGCGGGGGGAGCTGTTTTTT; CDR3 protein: CASSGPGRGELFF
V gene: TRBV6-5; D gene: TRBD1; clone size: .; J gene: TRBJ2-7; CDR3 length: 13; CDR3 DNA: TGTGCCAGCAGTTACCTGGACAGGGCGGTGCAGTACTTC; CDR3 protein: CASSYLDRAVQYF
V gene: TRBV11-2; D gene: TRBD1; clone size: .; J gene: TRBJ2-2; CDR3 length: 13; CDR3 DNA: TGTGCCAGCAGCCTCGGACAGGGCGGGGAGCTGTTTTTT; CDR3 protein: CASSLGQGGELFF
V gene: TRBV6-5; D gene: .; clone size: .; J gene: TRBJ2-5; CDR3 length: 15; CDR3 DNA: TGTGCCAGCAGTAGGACCAGGGCGCCCCAAGAGACCCAGTACTTC; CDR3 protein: CASSRTRAPQETQYF
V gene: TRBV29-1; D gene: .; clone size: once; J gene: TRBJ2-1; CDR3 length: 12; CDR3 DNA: TGCAGCGGTGACAGCTCCTACAATGAGCAGTTCTTC; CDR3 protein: CSGDSSYNEQFF
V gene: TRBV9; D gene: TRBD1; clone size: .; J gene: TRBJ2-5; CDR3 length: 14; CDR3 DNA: TGTGCCAGCAGCGTAACGGGACAGGGAGGTTCCCAGTACTTC; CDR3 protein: CASSVTGQGGSQYF
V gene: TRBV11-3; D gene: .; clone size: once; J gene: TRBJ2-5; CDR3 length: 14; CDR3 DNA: TGTGCCAGCAGCCGCTCAGAGATCCAAGAGACCCAGTACTTC; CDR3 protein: CASSRSEIQETQYF
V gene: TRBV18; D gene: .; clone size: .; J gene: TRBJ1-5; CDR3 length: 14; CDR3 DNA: TGTGCCAGCTCCCCGCTCGGTCGGAATCAGCCCCAGCATTTT; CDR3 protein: CASSPLGRNQPQHF
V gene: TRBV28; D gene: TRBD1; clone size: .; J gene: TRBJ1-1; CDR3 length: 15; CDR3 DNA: TGTGCCAGCAGTCCCCAGGGGGCGCGGAACACTGAAGCTTTCTTT; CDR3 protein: CASSPQGARNTEAFF
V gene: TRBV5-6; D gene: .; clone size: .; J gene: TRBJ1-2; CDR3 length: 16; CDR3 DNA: TGTGCCAGCCTACGATCCAGGGTGGTCTTCTATGATGGCTACACCTTC; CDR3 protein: CASLRSRVVFYDGYTF
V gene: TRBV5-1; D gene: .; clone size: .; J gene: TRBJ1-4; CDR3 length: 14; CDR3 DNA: TGCGCCAGCAGCTTGGGGACCTCCAATGAAAAACTGTTTTTT; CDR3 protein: CASSLGTSNEKLFF
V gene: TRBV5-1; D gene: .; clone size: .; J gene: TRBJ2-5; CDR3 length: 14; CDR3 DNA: TGCGCCAGCAGCTTTACAGGGACAAGGGAGACCCAGTACTTC; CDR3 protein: CASSFTGTRETQYF
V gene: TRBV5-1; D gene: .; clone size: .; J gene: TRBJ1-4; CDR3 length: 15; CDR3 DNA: TGCGCCAGCAGCCCGACGGGACACCAGAATGAAAAACTGTTTTTT; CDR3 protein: CASSPTGHQNEKLFF
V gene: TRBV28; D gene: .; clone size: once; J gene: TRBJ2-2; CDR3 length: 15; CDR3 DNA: TGTGCCAGCAATTACGGGAGTACGAACACCGGGGAGCTGTTTTTT; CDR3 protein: CASNYGSTNTGELFF
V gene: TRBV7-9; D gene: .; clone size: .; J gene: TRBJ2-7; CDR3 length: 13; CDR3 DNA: TGTGCCAGCAGCTTAAGAACTGAATACGAGCAGTACTTC; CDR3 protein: CASSLRTEYEQYF
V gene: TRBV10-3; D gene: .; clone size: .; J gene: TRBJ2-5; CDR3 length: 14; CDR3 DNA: TGTGCCATCAGTCGACCGGAGGGGGGGGAGACCCAGTACTTC; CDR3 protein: CAISRPEGGETQYF
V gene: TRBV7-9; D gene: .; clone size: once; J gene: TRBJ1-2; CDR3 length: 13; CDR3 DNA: TGTGCCAGCAGCCCAGGGCAAGTCTATGGCTACATCTTC; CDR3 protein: CASSPGQVYGYIF
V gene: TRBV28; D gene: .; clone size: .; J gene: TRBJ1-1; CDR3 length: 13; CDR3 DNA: TGTGCCAGCAGTTTCAGAGGCGGCACTGAAGCTTTCTTT; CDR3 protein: CASSFRGGTEAFF
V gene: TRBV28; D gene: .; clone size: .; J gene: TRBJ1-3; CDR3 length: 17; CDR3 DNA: TGTGCCAGCAGGGGATCGGGGAGGGCTCTTTCCGGAAACACCATATATTTT; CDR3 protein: CASRGSGRALSGNTIYF
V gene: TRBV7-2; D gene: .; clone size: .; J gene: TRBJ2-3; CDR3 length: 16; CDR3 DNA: TGTGCCAGCAGCTTAGCCGGACTAACTAACACAGATACGCAGTATTTT; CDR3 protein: CASSLAGLTNTDTQYF
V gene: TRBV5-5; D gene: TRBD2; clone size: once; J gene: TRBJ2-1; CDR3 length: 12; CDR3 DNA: TGTGCCAGCGGTCTGGAGAGCGGGAGGCAGTTCTTC; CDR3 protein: CASGLESGRQFF
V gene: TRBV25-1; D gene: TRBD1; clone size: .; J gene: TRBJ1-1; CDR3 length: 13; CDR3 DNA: TGTGCCAGCACAGGGACAGTGAACACTGAAGCTTTCTTT; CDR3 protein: CASTGTVNTEAFF
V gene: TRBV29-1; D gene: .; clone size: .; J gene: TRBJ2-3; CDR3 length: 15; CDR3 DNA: TGCAGCGCACTTTGGAGGCCACATCGACCAGATACGCAGTATTTT; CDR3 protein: CSALWRPHRPDTQYF
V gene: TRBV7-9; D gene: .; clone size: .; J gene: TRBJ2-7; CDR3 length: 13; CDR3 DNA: TGTGCCAGCAGCTCTCTTTGGATCGCGGTTCAGTACTTC; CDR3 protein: CASSSLWIAVQYF
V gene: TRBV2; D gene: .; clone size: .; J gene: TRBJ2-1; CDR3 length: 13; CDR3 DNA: TGTGCCAGCAGTGAAGCGAGGGTTGGTGAGCAGTTCTTC; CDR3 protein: CASSEARVGEQFF
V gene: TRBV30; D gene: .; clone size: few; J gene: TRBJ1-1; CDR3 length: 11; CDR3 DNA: TGTGCCTGGACTCACGACAGGGAAGCTTTCTTT; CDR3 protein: CAWTHDREAFF
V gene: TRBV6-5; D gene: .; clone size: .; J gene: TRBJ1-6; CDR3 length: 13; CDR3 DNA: TGTGCCAGCAGACGGGACTCCACTTCACCCCTCCACTTT; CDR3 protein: CASRRDSTSPLHF
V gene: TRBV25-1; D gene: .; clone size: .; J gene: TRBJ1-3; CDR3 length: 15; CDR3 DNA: TGTGCCAGCAGTGAACCGTCGCCGGGAGGAAACACCATATATTTT; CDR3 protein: CASSEPSPGGNTIYF
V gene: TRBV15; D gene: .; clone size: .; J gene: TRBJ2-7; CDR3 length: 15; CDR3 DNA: TGTGCCACCAGCAGAGACCGCGGAGGCCGTGGCGAGCAGTACTTC; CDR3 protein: CATSRDRGGRGEQYF
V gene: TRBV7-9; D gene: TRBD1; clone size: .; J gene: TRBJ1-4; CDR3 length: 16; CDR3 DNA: TGTGCCAGCAGCCTCGACAGGGCCCCAACTAATGAAAAACTGTTTTTT; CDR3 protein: CASSLDRAPTNEKLFF
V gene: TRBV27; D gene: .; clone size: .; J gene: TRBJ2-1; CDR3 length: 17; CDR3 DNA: TGTGCCAGCAGTCACCTGGACTGGACCCTTACCTACAATGAGCAGTTCTTC; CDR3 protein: CASSHLDWTLTYNEQFF
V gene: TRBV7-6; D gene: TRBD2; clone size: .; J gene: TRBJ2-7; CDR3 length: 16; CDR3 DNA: TGTGCCAGCAGTTCGACTAGCGGGGGGAGAACCTACGAGCAGTACTTC; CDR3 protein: CASSSTSGGRTYEQYF